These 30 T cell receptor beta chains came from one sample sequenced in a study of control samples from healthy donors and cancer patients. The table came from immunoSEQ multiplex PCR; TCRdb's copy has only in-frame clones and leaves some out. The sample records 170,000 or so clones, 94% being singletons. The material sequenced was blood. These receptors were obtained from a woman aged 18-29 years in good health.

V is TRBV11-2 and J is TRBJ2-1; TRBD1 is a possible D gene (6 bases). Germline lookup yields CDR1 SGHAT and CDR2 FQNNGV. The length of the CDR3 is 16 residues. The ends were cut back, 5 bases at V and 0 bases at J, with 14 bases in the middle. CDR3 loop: CASSPPGQSSYNEQFF. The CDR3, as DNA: TGTGCCAGCAGCCCCCCCGGACAGAGCTCCTACAATGAGCAGTTCTTC.

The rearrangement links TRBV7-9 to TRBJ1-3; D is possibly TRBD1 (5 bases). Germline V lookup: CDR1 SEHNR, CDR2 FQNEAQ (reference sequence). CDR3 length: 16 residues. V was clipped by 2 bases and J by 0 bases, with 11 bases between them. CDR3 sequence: CASSLRGRTSGNTIYF. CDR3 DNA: TGTGCCAGCAGCTTAAGGGGACGGACCTCTGGAAACACCATATATTTT.

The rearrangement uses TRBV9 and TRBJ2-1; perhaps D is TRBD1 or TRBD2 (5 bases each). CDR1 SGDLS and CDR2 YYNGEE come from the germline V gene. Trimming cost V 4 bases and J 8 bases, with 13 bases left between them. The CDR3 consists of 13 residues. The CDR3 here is CASSYTMGDEQFF. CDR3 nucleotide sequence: TGTGCCAGCAGCTATACAATGGGGGATGAGCAGTTCTTC.

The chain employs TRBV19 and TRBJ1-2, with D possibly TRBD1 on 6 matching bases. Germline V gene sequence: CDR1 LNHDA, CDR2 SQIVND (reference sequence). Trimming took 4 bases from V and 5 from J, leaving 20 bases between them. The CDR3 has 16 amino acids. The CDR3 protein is CASSTGIEGEGYGYTF. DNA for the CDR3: TGTGCCAGTAGTACCGGAATTGAGGGGGAAGGGTATGGCTACACCTTC.

This CDR3 reads CASSFIGLPLHF. CDR3 DNA sequence: TGTGCCAGCAGCTTCATAGGGCTTCCCCTCCACTTT. This chain links TRBV11-2 with TRBJ1-6; D gene uncertain. V was shortened by 3 bases and J by 13 bases, with 10 bases between the two germline ends. This CDR3 spans 12 amino acids. Germline CDR1 is SGHAT and CDR2 is FQNNGV.

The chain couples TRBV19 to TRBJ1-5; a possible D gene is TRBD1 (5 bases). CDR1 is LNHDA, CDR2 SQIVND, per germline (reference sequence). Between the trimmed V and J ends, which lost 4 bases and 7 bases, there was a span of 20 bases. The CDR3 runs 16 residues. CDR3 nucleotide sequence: TGTGCCAGTAGTAGTATGGGACTTCCCTCGGGACAGCCCCAGCATTTT. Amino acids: CASSSMGLPSGQPQHF.

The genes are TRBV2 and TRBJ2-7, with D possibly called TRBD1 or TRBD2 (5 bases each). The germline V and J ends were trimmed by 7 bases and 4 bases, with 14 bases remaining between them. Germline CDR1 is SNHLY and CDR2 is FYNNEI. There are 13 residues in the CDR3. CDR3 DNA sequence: TGTGCCAGCATACTGGGGGAATCATACGAGCAGTACTTC. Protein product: CASILGESYEQYF.

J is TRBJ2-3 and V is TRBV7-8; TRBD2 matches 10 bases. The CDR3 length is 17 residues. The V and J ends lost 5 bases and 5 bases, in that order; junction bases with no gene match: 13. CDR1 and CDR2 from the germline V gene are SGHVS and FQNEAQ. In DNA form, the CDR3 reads TGTGCCAGCAGCGCCAGTCCTAGCGGGAGAATGGGAGATACGCAGTATTTT. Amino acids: CASSASPSGRMGDTQYF.

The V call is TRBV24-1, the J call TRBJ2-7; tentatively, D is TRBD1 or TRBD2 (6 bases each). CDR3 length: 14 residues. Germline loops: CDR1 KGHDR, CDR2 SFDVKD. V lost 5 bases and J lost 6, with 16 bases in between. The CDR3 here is CATSGGGLASEQYF. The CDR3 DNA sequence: TGTGCCACCAGTGGAGGGGGGCTGGCCAGCGAGCAGTACTTC.

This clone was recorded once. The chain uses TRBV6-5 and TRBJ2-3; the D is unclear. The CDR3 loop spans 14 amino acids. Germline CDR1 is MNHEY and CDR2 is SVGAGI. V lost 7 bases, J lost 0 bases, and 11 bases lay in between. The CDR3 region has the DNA TGTGCCAGCACTTTTTGGGGTAGCACAGATACGCAGTATTTT. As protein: CASTFWGSTDTQYF.

CDR3 loop: CATSDTDNYYGYTF. DNA for the CDR3: TGTGCCACCAGTGATACGGACAACTACTATGGCTACACCTTC. The V gene is TRBV24-1, the J gene TRBJ1-2; TRBD1 is a possible D gene (5 bases). Trimming cost V 3 bases and J 3 bases, with 10 bases left between them. The V gene's germline CDR1 is KGHDR and CDR2 SFDVKD. The length of the CDR3 is 14 residues.

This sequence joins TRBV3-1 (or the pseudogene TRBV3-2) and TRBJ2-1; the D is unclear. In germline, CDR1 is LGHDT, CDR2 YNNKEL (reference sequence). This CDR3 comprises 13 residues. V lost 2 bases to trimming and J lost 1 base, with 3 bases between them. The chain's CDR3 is CASSQLSYNEQFF. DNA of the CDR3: TGTGCCAGCAGCCAATTATCCTACAATGAGCAGTTCTTC.

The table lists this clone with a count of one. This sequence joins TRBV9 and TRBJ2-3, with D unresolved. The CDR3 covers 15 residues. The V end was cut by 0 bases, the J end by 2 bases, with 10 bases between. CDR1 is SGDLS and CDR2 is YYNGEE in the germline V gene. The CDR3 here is CASSVGWPSTDTQYF. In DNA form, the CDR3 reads TGTGCCAGCAGCGTAGGGTGGCCTTCCACAGATACGCAGTATTTT. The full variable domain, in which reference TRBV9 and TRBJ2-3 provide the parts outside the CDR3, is DSGVTQTPKHLITATGQRVTLRCSPRSGDLSVYWYQQSLDQGLQFLIQYYNGEERAKGNILERFSAQQFPDLHSELNLSSLELGDSALYFCASSVGWPSTDTQYFGPGTRLTVL.

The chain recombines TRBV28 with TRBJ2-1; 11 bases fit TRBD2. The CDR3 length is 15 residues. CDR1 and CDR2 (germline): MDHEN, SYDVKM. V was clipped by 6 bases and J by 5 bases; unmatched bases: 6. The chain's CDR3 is CASRQTSGKNNEQFF. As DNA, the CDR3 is TGTGCCAGCAGACAGACTAGCGGGAAAAACAATGAGCAGTTCTTC. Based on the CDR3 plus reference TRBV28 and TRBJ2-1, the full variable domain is DVKVTQSSRYLVKRTGEKVFLECVQDMDHENMFWYRQDPGLGLRLIYFSYDVKMKEKGDIPEGYSVSREKKERFSLILESASTNQTSMYLCASRQTSGKNNEQFFGPGTRLTVL.

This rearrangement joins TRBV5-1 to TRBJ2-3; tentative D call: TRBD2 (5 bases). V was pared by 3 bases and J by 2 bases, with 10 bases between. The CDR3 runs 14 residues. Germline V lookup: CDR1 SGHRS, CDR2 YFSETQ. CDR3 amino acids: CASSWSGSTDTQYF. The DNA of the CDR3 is TGCGCCAGCAGCTGGTCGGGATCCACAGATACGCAGTATTTT.

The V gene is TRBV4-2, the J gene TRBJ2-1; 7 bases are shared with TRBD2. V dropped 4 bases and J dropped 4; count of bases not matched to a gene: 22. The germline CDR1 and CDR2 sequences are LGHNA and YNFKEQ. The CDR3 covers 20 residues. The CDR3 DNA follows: TGTGCCAGCAGCCTCTACAAGATCGGCTCGGGGGGAAATTATTACAATGAGCAGTTCTTC. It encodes CASSLYKIGSGGNYYNEQFF.

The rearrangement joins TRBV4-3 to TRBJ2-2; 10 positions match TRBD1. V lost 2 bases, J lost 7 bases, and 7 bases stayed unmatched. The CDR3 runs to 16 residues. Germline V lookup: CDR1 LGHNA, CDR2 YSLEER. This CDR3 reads CASSQQGTGVIGELFF. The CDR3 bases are TGCGCCAGCAGCCAACAAGGGACAGGGGTGATCGGGGAGCTGTTTTTT.

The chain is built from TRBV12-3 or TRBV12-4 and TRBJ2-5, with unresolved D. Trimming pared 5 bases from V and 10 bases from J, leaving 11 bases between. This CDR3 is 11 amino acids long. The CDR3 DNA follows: TGTGCCAGCAGTCTTACACAAGTCCAGTACTTC. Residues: CASSLTQVQYF.

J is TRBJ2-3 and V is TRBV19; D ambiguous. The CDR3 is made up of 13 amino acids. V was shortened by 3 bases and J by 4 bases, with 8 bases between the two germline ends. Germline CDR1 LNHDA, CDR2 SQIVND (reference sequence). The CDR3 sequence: CASSMKRPDTQYF. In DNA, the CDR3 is TGTGCCAGTAGTATGAAGCGTCCAGATACGCAGTATTTT.

CDR3 coding DNA: TGTGCCAGCAGTCGACGGATGGCAAATCAGCCCCAGCATTTT. Protein sequence: CASSRRMANQPQHF. This sequence joins TRBV27 and TRBJ1-5; D remains unclear. Deletions cut 5 bases from V and 4 bases from J, with 12 bases between. The germline gives CDR1 MNHEY, CDR2 SMNVEV (reference sequence). CDR3 length: 14 residues.

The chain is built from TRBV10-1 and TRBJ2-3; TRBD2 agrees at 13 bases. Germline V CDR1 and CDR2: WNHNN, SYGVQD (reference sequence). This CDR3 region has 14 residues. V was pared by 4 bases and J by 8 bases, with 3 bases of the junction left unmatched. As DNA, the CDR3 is TGCGCCAGCAGTGGGACTAGCGGGAGTGGTACGCAGTATTTT. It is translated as CASSGTSGSGTQYF.

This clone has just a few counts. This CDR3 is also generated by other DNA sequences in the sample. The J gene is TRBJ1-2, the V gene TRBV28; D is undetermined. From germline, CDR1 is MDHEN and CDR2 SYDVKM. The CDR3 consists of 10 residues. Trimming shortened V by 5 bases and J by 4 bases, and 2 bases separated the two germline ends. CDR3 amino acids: CASSSYGYTF. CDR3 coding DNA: TGTGCCAGCAGTAGCTATGGCTACACCTTC.

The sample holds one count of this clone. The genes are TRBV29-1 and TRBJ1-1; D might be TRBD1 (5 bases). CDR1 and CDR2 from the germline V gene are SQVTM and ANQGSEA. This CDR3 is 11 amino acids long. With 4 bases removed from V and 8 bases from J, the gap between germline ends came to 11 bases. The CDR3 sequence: CSVVKWGEAFF. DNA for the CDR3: TGCAGCGTTGTAAAGTGGGGGGAAGCTTTCTTT. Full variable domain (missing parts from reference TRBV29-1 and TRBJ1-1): SAVISQKPSRDICQRGTSLTIQCQVDSQVTMMFWYRQQPGQSLTLIATANQGSEATYESGFVIDKFPISRPNLTFSTLTVSNMSPEDSSIYLCSVVKWGEAFFGQGTRLTVV.

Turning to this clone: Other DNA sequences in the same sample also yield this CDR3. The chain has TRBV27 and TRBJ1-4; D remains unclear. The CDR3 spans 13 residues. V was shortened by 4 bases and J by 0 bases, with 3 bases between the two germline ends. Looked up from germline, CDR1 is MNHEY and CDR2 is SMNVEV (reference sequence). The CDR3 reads CASSSATNEKLFF. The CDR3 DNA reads TGTGCCAGCAGTTCGGCAACTAATGAAAAACTGTTTTTT.

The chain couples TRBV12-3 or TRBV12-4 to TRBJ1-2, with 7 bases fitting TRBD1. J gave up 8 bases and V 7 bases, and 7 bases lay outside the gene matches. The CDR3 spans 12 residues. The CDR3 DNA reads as TGTGCCAGCATGGTAGGGGGCTCGGGCTACACCTTC. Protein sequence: CASMVGGSGYTF.

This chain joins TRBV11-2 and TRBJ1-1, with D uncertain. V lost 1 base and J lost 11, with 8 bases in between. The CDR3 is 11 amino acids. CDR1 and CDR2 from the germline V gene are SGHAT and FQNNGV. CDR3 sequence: CASSLAQEAFF. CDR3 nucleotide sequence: TGTGCCAGCAGCTTAGCCCAGGAGGCTTTCTTT.

CDR3 nucleotides: TGTGCCAGCTCCCAGAAGGATGAAAAACTGTTTTTT. Its protein is CASSQKDEKLFF. This sequence joins TRBV2 and TRBJ1-4; no firm D call. The germline CDR1 and CDR2 sequences are SNHLY and FYNNEI. V was clipped by 8 bases and J by 6 bases, with 10 bases between them. The CDR3 sequence is 12 residues long.

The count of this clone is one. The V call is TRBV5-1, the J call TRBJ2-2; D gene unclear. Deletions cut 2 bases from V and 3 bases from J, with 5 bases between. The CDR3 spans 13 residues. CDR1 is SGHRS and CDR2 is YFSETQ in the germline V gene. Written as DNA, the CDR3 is TGCGCCAGCAGCTTTAGACACACCGGGGAGCTGTTTTTT. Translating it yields CASSFRHTGELFF.

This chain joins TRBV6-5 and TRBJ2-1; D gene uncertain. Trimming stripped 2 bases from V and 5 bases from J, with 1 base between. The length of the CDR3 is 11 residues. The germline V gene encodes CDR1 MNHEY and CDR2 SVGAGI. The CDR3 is CASSYHNEQFF. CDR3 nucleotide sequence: TGTGCCAGCAGTTACCACAATGAGCAGTTCTTC.

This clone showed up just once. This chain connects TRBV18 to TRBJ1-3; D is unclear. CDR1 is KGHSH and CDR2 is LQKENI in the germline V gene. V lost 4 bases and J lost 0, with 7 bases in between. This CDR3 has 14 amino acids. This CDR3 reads CASSRGNSGNTIYF. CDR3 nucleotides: TGTGCCAGCTCACGAGGGAACTCTGGAAACACCATATATTTT.